The entry that follows covers one T cell receptor beta chain sequence. These data belong to a study of shared clonotypes between healthy human individuals. The CDR3 length is 11 residues. V was trimmed by 5 bases and J by 8 bases, leaving 9 bases between them. CDR1 is SGHTA, CDR2 FQGNSA, per germline. The data were produced by immunoSEQ multiplex PCR, yet TCRdb's version contains in-frame clones alone and is incomplete. This table holds 2,500,000 or so clones, approximately 90% found once. The TCR was taken from a man younger than 35 in good health. The V and J genes are TRBV7-2 and TRBJ1-2, with unresolved D. The sequenced sample was naive CD4+ T cells sorted from blood. Subset described: CD45RA+ positively selected. The CDR3 is CASSPIGGYTF. The CDR3 DNA sequence: TGTGCCAGCAGCCCTATTGGGGGCTACACCTTC.